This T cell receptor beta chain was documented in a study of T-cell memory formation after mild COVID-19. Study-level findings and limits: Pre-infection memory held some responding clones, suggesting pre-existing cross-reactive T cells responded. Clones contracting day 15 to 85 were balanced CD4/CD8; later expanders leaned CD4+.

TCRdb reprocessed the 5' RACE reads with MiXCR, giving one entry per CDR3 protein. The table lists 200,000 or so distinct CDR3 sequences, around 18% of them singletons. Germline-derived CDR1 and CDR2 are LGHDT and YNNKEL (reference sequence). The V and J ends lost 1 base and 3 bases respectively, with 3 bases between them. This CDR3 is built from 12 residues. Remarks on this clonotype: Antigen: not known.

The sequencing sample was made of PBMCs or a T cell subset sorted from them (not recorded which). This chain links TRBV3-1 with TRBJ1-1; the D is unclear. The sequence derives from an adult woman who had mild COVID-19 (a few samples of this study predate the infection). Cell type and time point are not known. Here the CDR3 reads CASSQVHTEAFF. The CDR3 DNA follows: TGTGCCAGCAGCCAAGTTCACACTGAAGCTTTCTTT. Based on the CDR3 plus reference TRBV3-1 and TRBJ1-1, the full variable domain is DTAVSQTPKYLVTQMGNDKSIKCEQNLGHDTMYWYKQDSKKFLKIMFSYNNKELIINETVPNRFSPKSPDKAHLNLHINSLELGDSAVYFCASSQVHTEAFFGQGTRLTVV.